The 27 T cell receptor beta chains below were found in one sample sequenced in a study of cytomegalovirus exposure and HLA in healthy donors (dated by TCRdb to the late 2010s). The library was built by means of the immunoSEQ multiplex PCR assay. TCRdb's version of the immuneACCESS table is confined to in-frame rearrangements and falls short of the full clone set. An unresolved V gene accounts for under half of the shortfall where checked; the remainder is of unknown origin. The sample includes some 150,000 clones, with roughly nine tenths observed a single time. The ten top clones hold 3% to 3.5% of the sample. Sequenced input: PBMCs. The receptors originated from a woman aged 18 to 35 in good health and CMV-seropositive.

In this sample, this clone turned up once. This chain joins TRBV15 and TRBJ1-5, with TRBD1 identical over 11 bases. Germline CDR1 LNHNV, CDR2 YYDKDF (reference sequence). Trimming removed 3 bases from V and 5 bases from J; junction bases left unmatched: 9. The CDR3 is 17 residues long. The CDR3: CATSRDMGTGGDQPQHF. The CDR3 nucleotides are TGTGCCACCAGCAGGGATATGGGGACAGGGGGTGATCAGCCCCAGCATTTT.

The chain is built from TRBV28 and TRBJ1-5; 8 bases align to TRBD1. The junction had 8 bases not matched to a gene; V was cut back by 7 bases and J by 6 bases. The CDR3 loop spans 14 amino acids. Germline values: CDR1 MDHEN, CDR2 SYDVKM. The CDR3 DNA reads TGTGCCAGCATAGTCCAGGGGGCTATTCAGCCCCAGCATTTT. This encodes CASIVQGAIQPQHF.

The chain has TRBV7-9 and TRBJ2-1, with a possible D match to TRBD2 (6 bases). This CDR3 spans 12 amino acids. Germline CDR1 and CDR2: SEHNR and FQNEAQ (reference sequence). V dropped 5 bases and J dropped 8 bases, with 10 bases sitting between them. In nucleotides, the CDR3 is TGTGCCAGCAGCCCGGGGAGGCATGAGCAGTTCTTC. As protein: CASSPGRHEQFF.

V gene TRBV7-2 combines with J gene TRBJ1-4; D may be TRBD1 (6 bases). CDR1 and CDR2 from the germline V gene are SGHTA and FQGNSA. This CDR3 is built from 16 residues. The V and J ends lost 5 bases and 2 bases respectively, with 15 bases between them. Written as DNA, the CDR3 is TGTGCCAGCAGCCCCCACAGGGTCGGGACTAATGAAAAACTGTTTTTT. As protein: CASSPHRVGTNEKLFF.

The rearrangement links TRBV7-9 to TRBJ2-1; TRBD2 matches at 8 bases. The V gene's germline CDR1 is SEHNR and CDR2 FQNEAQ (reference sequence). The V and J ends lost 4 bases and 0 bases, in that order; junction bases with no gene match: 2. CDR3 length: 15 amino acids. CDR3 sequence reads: CASSYSGSSYNEQFF. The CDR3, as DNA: TGTGCCAGCAGCTACAGCGGGAGCTCCTACAATGAGCAGTTCTTC.

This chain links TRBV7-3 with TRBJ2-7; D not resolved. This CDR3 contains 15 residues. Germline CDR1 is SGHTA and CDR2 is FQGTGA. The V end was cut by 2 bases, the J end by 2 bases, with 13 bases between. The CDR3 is CASSLLPGSAYEQYF. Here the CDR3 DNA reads TGTGCCAGCAGCTTATTACCGGGTTCAGCCTACGAGCAGTACTTC.

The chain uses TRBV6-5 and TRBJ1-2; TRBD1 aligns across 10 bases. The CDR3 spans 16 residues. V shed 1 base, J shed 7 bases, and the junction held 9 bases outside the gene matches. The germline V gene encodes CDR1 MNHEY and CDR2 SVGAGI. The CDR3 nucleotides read TGTGCCAGCAGTTACTTTGTTACGGACAGGGGGTTTGGCTACACCTTC. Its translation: CASSYFVTDRGFGYTF.

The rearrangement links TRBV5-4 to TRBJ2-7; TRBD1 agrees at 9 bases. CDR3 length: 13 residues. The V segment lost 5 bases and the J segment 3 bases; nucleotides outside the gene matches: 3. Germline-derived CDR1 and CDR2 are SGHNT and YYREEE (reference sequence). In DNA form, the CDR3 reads TGTGCCAGCAGAGGACAGGGGAACTACGAGCAGTACTTC. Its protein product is CASRGQGNYEQYF.

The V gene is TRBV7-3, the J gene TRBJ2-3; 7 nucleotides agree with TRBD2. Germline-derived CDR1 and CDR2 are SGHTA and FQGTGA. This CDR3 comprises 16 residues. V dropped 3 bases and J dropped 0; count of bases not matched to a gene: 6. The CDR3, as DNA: TGTGCCAGCAGCTTTATAGCGGGTTCTAGCACAGATACGCAGTATTTT. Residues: CASSFIAGSSTDTQYF.

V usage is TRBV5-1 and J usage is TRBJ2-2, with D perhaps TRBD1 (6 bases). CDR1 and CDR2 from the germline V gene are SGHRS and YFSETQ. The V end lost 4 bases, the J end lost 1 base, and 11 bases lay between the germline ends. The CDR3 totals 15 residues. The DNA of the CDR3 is TGCGCCAGCAGCCCACGGACAGAGAACACCGGGGAGCTGTTTTTT. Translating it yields CASSPRTENTGELFF.

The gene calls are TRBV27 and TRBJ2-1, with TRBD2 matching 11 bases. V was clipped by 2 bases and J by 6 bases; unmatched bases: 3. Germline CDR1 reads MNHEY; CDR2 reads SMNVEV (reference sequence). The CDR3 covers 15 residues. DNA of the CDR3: TGTGCCAGCAGTTTAAGAGGACTAGCGGGCAATGAGCAGTTCTTC. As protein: CASSLRGLAGNEQFF.

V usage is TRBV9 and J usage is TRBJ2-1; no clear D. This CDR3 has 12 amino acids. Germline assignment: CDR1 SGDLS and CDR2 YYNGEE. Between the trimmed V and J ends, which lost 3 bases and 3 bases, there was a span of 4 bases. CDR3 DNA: TGTGCCAGCAGCGCAAACTACAATGAGCAGTTCTTC. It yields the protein CASSANYNEQFF.

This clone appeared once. CDR3 sequence: CASSQDYAGARSYEQYF. For the CDR3, the DNA is TGCGCCAGCAGCCAAGATTACGCGGGGGCCAGATCCTACGAGCAGTACTTC. This chain connects TRBV4-3 to TRBJ2-7, with D possibly TRBD2 on 7 matching bases. Germline V gene lookup returns CDR1 LGHNA and CDR2 YSLEER. This CDR3 region has 17 residues. V lost 0 bases to trimming and J lost 1 base, with 16 bases between them.

This CDR3 reads CSVPLGSGTGELFF. Here the CDR3 DNA reads TGCAGCGTTCCACTCGGGAGTGGGACCGGGGAGCTGTTTTTT. This chain connects TRBV29-1 to TRBJ2-2, with D possibly matching TRBD2 (6 bases). Per germline, CDR1 SQVTM and CDR2 ANQGSEA. The CDR3 loop spans 14 amino acids. V dropped 5 bases and J dropped 5 bases, with 15 bases sitting between them.

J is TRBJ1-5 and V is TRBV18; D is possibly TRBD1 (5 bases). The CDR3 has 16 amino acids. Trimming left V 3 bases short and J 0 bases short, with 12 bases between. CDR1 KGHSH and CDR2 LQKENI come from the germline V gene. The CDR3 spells CASSPSGGVSNQPQHF. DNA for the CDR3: TGTGCCAGCTCACCGTCGGGGGGAGTTAGCAATCAGCCCCAGCATTTT. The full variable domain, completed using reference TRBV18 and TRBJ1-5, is NAGVMQNPRHLVRRRGQEARLRCSPMKGHSHVYWYRQLPEEGLKFMVYLQKENIIDESGMPKERFSAEFPKEGPSILRIQQVVRGDSAAYFCASSPSGGVSNQPQHFGDGTRLSIL.

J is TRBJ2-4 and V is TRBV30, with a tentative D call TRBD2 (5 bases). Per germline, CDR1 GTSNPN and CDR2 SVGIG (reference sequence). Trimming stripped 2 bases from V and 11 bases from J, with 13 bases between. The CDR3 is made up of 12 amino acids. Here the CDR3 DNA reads TGTGCCTGGAGTAGAGGACCGGAGGTTCAGTACTTC. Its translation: CAWSRGPEVQYF.

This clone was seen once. The CDR3 region is CASSRDRDYEQYF. CDR3 nucleotides: TGCGCCAGCAGCCGGGACAGGGATTACGAGCAGTACTTC. The chain joins TRBV5-1 to TRBJ2-7, with TRBD1 matching 9 bases. V lost 4 bases to trimming and J lost 4 bases; unmatched junction nucleotides: 3. Germline assignment: CDR1 SGHRS and CDR2 YFSETQ. CDR3 length: 13 residues. Supplemented by reference TRBV5-1 and TRBJ2-7, the full variable domain reads KAGVTQTPRYLIKTRGQQVTLSCSPISGHRSVSWYQQTPGQGLQFLFEYFSETQRNKGNFPGRFSGRQFSNSRSEMNVSTLELGDSALYLCASSRDRDYEQYFGPGTRLTVT.

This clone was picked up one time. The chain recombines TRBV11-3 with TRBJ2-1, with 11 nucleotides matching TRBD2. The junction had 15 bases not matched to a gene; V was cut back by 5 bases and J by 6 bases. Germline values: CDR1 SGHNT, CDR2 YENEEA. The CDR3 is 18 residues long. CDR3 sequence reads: CASSPRGSGRAGGNEQFF. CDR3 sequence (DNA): TGTGCCAGCAGCCCTAGGGGTAGCGGGAGGGCCGGAGGCAATGAGCAGTTCTTC.

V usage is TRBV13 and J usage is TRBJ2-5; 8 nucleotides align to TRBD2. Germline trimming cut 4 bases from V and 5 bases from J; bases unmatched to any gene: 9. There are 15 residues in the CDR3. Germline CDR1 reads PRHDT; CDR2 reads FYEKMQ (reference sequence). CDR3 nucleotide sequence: TGTGCCAGCAGCTCAAGCGGGAGCCCTGGGGAGACCCAGTACTTC. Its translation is CASSSSGSPGETQYF. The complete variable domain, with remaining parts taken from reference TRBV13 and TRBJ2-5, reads AAGVIQSPRHLIKEKRETATLKCYPIPRHDTVYWYQQGPGQDPQFLISFYEKMQSDKGSIPDRFSAQQFSDYHSELNMSSLELGDSALYFCASSSSGSPGETQYFGPGTRLLVL.

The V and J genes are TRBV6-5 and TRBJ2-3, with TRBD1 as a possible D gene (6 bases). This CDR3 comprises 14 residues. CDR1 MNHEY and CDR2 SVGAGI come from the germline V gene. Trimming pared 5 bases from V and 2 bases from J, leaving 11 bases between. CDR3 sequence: CASSPQGYTDTQYF. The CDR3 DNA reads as TGTGCCAGCAGTCCCCAGGGGTACACAGATACGCAGTATTTT.

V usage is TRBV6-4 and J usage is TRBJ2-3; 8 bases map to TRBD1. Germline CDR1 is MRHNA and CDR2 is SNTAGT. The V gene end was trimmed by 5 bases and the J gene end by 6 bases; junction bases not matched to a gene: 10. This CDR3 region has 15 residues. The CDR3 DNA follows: TGTGCCAGCAGTACGACAGACAGGGGTGTGGATACGCAGTATTTT. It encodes CASSTTDRGVDTQYF.

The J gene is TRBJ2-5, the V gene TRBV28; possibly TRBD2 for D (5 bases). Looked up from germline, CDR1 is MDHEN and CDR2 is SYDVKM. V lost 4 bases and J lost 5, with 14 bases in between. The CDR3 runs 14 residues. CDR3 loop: CASSSEPGGETQYF. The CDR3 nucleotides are TGTGCCAGCAGTTCCGAGCCGGGCGGGGAGACCCAGTACTTC.

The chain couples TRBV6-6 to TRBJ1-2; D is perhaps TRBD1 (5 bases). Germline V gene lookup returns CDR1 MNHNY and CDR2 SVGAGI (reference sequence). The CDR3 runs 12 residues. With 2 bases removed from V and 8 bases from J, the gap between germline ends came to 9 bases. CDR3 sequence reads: CASSYGWGGYTF. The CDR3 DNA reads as TGTGCCAGCAGTTACGGGTGGGGCGGCTACACCTTC.

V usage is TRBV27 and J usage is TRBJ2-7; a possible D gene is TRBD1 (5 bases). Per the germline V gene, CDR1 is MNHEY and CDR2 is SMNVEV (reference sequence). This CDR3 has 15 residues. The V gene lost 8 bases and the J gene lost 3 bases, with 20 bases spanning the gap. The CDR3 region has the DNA TGTGCCAGCGGGAAAACAGGTGAAGCTGTCTACGAGCAGTACTTC. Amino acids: CASGKTGEAVYEQYF.

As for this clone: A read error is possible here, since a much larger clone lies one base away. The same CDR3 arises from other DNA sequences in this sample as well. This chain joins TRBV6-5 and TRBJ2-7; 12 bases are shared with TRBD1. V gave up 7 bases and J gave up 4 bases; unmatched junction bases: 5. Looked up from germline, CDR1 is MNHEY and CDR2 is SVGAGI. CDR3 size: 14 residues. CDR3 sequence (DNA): TGTGCCAGCACCGGGACAGGGGGCTCATACGAGCAGTACTTC. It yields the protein CASTGTGGSYEQYF.

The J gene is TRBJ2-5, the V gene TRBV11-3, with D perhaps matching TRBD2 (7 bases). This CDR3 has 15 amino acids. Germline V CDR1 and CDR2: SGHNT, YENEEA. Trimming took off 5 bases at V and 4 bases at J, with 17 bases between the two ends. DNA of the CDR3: TGTGCCAGCAGCCGCCTGAGGGGAGGGGGAGAGACCCAGTACTTC. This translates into CASSRLRGGGETQYF.

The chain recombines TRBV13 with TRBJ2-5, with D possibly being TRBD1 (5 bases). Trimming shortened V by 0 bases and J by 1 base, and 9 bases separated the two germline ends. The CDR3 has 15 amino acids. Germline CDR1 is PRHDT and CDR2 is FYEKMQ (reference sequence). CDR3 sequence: CASSLGQGPQETQYF. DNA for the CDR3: TGTGCCAGCAGCTTAGGGCAGGGTCCCCAAGAGACCCAGTACTTC.